The T cell receptor beta chain described here comes from a study of blood T cell repertoires in COVID-19. Study details: From T cells, B-cell-depleted T cells, or PBMCs came the material, which was cDNA or gDNA.

As originally analysed: Amplifying reference gene primers gave estimates of nucleated cell counts. TCRdb keeps only in-frame clones here, not all; method: immunoSEQ multiplex PCR. The V and J calls and the clone size are those of that table, but D and trimming were determined from the DNA. The sample carries some 450,000 clones, more than 70% recorded once. For this clone: A much larger clone sits a single nucleotide away, making a read error possible.

Seattle cases were enrolled at active infection and followed longitudinally. The TCR sequence derives from a woman aged 45 to 65 with COVID-19, enrolled during active disease. The material sequenced was peripheral blood.

CDR3 protein: CAWSVQGANEQYF. The CDR3 DNA reads TGTGCCTGGAGTGTACAGGGGGCTAACGAGCAGTACTTC. This chain joins TRBV30 and TRBJ2-7, with 9 positions matching TRBD1. The germline V gene encodes CDR1 GTSNPN and CDR2 SVGIG (reference sequence). This CDR3 is 13 amino acids long. The junction had 2 bases not matched to a gene; V was cut back by 0 bases and J by 5 bases. The full variable domain, rest sourced from reference TRBV30 and TRBJ2-7, is SQTIHQWPATLVQPVGSPLSLECTVEGTSNPNLYWYRQAAGRGLQLLFYSVGIGQISSEVPQNLSASRPQDRQFILSSKKLLLSDSGFYLCAWSVQGANEQYFGPGTRLTVT.